These 19 T cell receptor beta chains share one sample of origin, sequenced in a study of blood T cell repertoires in COVID-19. The protocol was immunoSEQ multiplex PCR, while the TCRdb copy is restricted to in-frame clones and leaves out a portion. The sample records hundreds of thousands of clones, around 84% being singletons. Material: peripheral blood. Source of these receptors: a man aged 70 or older with acute or convalescent COVID-19.

At least ten counts were recorded for this clone. The genes are TRBV6-1 and TRBJ1-4; D remains unclear. The CDR3 extends over 13 amino acids. Trimming removed 3 bases at V and 8 bases at J, with 10 bases between. The germline V gene encodes CDR1 MNHNS and CDR2 SASEGT. CDR3 bases: TGTGCCAGCAGTGACGTGACACCCGAAAAACTGTTTTTT. Its protein product is CASSDVTPEKLFF.

J is TRBJ2-7 and V is TRBV19, with 7 nucleotides matching TRBD1. V was pared by 4 bases and J by 6 bases, with 6 bases of the junction left unmatched. In germline, CDR1 is LNHDA, CDR2 SQIVND (reference sequence). The CDR3 runs 13 residues. The CDR3 DNA is TGTGCCAGTAGTACTTCGACAGGGCGCGAGCAGTACTTC. As protein: CASSTSTGREQYF.

In DNA, the CDR3 is TGTGCCATCAGTGCTCGGGGGGGGACAGATACGCAGTATTTT. Its protein product is CAISARGGTDTQYF. The chain uses TRBV10-3 and TRBJ2-3; 8 bases fit TRBD2. Losses at the gene ends were 4 bases for V and 3 bases for J; bases not matched to a gene: 3. The CDR3 is made up of 14 amino acids. CDR1 and CDR2 from the germline V gene are ENHRY and SYGVKD.

V gene TRBV12-3 or TRBV12-4 combines with J gene TRBJ1-5, with D unclear. V was shortened by 3 bases and J by 4 bases, with 7 bases between the two germline ends. This CDR3 contains 13 residues. The CDR3 here is CASSFTNNQPQHF. CDR3 coding DNA: TGTGCCAGCAGTTTTACAAATAATCAGCCCCAGCATTTT.

The chain employs TRBV24-1 and TRBJ2-2; 7 nucleotides line up with TRBD2. The CDR3 contains 15 residues. Trimming removed 5 bases from V and 5 bases from J; junction bases left unmatched: 7. CDR1 is KGHDR and CDR2 is SFDVKD in the germline V gene. The CDR3 loop is CATSVGGVTTGELFF. The CDR3 DNA reads TGTGCCACCAGTGTTGGGGGGGTAACGACCGGGGAGCTGTTTTTT.

Only a few counts were recorded for this clone. This chain joins TRBV9 and TRBJ2-1; 7 bases map to TRBD1. This CDR3 is 16 amino acids long. Trimming cost V 3 bases and J 2 bases; bases outside gene matches: 8. Germline assignment: CDR1 SGDLS and CDR2 YYNGEE. The CDR3 sequence is CASSARGLGTYNEQFF. The CDR3 bases are TGTGCCAGCAGCGCCAGGGGGTTGGGGACCTACAATGAGCAGTTCTTC.

This chain uses TRBV6-5 with TRBJ2-7, with 8 bases that match TRBD2. The germline V gene has CDR1 MNHEY and CDR2 SVGAGI. The J segment lost 0 bases and the V segment lost 2 bases, leaving 0 bases of the junction unmatched. The CDR3 has 14 amino acids. CDR3 bases: TGTGCCAGCAGTTACAGCGGGAGCTCCTACGAGCAGTACTTC. Translated, it gives CASSYSGSSYEQYF.

There are a few counts of this clone. The rearrangement joins TRBV9 to TRBJ1-5; D remains ambiguous. Germline V gene data show CDR1 as SGDLS and CDR2 as YYNGEE. Between the trimmed V and J ends, which lost 4 bases and 1 base, there was a span of 9 bases. The CDR3 length is 14 residues. CDR3 sequence: CASSPGVSNQPQHF. DNA for the CDR3: TGTGCCAGCAGCCCGGGAGTCAGCAATCAGCCCCAGCATTTT.

The J gene is TRBJ2-7, the V gene TRBV6-2 or TRBV6-3, with 9 bases fitting TRBD1. The trim removed 0 bases at V and 5 bases at J, leaving 11 bases unmatched. The CDR3 runs 17 residues. The V gene's germline CDR1 is MNHEY and CDR2 SVGEGT. CDR3 coding DNA: TGTGCCAGCAGTTACTCGTCTGTCGGGACAGGGTCCCACGAGCAGTACTTC. This codes for CASSYSSVGTGSHEQYF.

The chain couples TRBV20-1 to TRBJ2-3; 8 bases are a match to TRBD1. Germline CDR1 reads DFQATT; CDR2 reads SNEGSKA (reference sequence). There are 11 residues in the CDR3. V trimming: 5 bases; J trimming: 12 bases; junction bases outside the gene matches: 7. The CDR3 DNA reads as TGCAGTGCTGCTCCTCAGGGGGCCCAGTATTTT. Amino acids: CSAAPQGAQYF.

This chain connects TRBV15 to TRBJ2-1; 9 bases align to TRBD1. The CDR3 loop spans 14 amino acids. Germline CDR1 reads LNHNV; CDR2 reads YYDKDF (reference sequence). J gave up 4 bases and V 5 bases, and 3 bases lay outside the gene matches. The CDR3 here is CATSLDRGYNEQFF. CDR3 nucleotides: TGTGCCACCAGCCTGGACAGGGGATACAATGAGCAGTTCTTC.

The chain has TRBV3-1 (or the pseudogene TRBV3-2) and TRBJ1-2; 9 nucleotides line up with TRBD1. The length of the CDR3 is 16 residues. The germline V gene has CDR1 LGHDT and CDR2 YNNKEL (reference sequence). V gave up 1 base and J gave up 3 bases; unmatched junction bases: 6. CDR3 residues: CASSQAPDRGDYGYTF. CDR3 DNA sequence: TGTGCCAGCAGCCAAGCCCCGGACAGGGGAGACTATGGCTACACCTTC.

The chain is built from TRBV2 and TRBJ2-7, with D possibly TRBD2 on 5 matching bases. Germline CDR1 reads SNHLY; CDR2 reads FYNNEI. V shed 5 bases and J shed 3 bases, with 23 bases lying between them. This CDR3 has 17 amino acids. The CDR3 here is CASSSLGGAGGIYEQYF. CDR3 DNA: TGTGCCAGCAGTTCTTTGGGTGGAGCAGGAGGAATCTACGAGCAGTACTTC.

V and J are TRBV7-2 and TRBJ1-6, with a weak D call TRBD1 (5 bases). Looked up from germline, CDR1 is SGHTA and CDR2 is FQGNSA. CDR3 size: 15 residues. The V end lost 5 bases, the J end lost 8 bases, and 16 bases lay between the germline ends. The CDR3 bases are TGTGCCAGCAGCCCATCGGGGGGTTTGGATTCACCCCTCCACTTT. Translated: CASSPSGGLDSPLHF.

This clone was found once. The CDR3 loop reads CASTREGLGEKLFF. CDR3 bases: TGTGCCAGCACCAGGGAGGGCCTAGGGGAAAAACTGTTTTTT. The V call is TRBV2, the J call TRBJ1-4; D may be TRBD1 (5 bases). With 7 bases removed from V and 8 bases from J, the gap between germline ends came to 17 bases. From germline, CDR1 is SNHLY and CDR2 FYNNEI. The length of the CDR3 is 14 residues.

The chain combines TRBV5-4 with TRBJ2-3; 10 positions match TRBD2. V gave up 4 bases and J gave up 2 bases; unmatched junction bases: 4. CDR1 SGHNT and CDR2 YYREEE come from the germline V gene (reference sequence). The CDR3 sequence is 15 residues long. The CDR3 bases are TGTGCCAGCAGCCCGAGCGGGGGGGCCACAGATACGCAGTATTTT. This translates into CASSPSGGATDTQYF.

The J gene is TRBJ2-2, the V gene TRBV5-1, with 7 bases fitting TRBD2. V gave up 1 base and J gave up 4 bases; unmatched junction bases: 4. The germline gives CDR1 SGHRS, CDR2 YFSETQ. The CDR3 is made up of 15 amino acids. The CDR3 loop reads CASSLILAVTGELFF. The DNA for the CDR3 is TGCGCCAGCAGCTTGATCCTAGCGGTCACCGGGGAGCTGTTTTTT.

CDR3 sequence (DNA): TGTGCCAGCAGCCCTAGCGGGAACTCCTACAATGAGCAGTTCTTC. This encodes CASSPSGNSYNEQFF. V gene TRBV5-5 combines with J gene TRBJ2-1; 9 nucleotides match TRBD2. V shed 4 bases and J 0 bases; nucleotides not matched to a gene: 2. Per the germline V gene, CDR1 is SGHKS and CDR2 is YYEKEE (reference sequence). This CDR3 region has 15 residues.

V gene TRBV9 combines with J gene TRBJ1-3; tentative D call: TRBD1 (5 bases). Trimming pared 3 bases from V and 3 bases from J, leaving 10 bases between. CDR1 is SGDLS, CDR2 YYNGEE, per germline. The CDR3 is 14 residues long. CDR3 bases: TGTGCCAGCAGCGCCCGACAGAGTGGAAACACCATATATTTT. Protein product: CASSARQSGNTIYF.